A single sample gave rise to the 2 T cell receptor beta chains below, sequenced in a study of blood T cells in healthy people across ages (dated by TCRdb to 2015 to 2017). Libraries came from 5' RACE. The sequencing machine was an Illumina HiSeq 2500. A second 7 to 11 cycle PCR used a sample-barcoded 5' primer and a J-beta primer mix. TCRdb trimmed public reads at Q25 via fastp, called clones via MiXCR and kept in-frame beta chains. Rows with a matching CDR3 protein are joined into one entry that keeps the most common DNA and genes. The sample profile shows roughly 800,000 distinct CDR3 sequences; around 25% of them were found once. Under 4% of the sample is taken by the ten largest. These same data were also listed under a study on T cells of mothers and their children.

Sequenced material: blood. The receptor source for this set is a boy between 10 and 17 years old in good health.

This clonotype came up many times. The chain is built from TRBV27 and TRBJ1-2; TRBD1 agrees at 9 bases. This CDR3 is built from 13 residues. CDR1 is MNHEY and CDR2 is SMNVEV in the germline V gene (reference sequence). V shed 5 bases, J shed 5 bases, and the junction held 3 bases outside the gene matches. In DNA, the CDR3 is TGTGCCAGCAGTACGGGGACAGGGTATGGCTACACCTTC. It yields the protein CASSTGTGYGYTF.

This chain joins TRBV29-1 and TRBJ1-1, with no clear D. Trimming stripped 4 bases from V and 1 base from J, with 13 bases between. Germline CDR1 and CDR2: SQVTM and ANQGSEA. The CDR3 sequence is 14 residues long. The CDR3 DNA follows: TGCAGCGTTGCGGGCCTCCTAAAGAACACTGAAGCTTTCTTT. Residues: CSVAGLLKNTEAFF.